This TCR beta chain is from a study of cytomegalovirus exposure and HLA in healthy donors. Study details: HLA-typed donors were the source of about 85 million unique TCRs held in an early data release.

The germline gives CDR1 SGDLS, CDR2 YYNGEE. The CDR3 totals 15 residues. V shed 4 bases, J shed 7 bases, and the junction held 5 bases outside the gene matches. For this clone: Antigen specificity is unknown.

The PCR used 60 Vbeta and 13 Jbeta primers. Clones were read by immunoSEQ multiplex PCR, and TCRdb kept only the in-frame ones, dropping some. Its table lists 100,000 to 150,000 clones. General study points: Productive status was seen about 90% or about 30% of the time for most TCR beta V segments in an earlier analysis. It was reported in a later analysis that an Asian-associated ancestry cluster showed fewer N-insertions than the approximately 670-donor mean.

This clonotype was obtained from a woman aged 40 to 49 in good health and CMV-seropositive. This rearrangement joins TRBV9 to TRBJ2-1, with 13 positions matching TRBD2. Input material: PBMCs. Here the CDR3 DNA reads TGTGCCAGCAGCTTATCGGGACTAGCGGGAAATGAGCAGTTCTTC. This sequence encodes CASSLSGLAGNEQFF.